The 27 T cell receptor beta chains reported below all come from one sample, sequenced in a study of beta chain features in type 1 diabetes. Study-level points and caveats: Type 1 diabetes patients had moderately but significantly shorter TCRB CDR3s in all four CD4+ subsets.

All of the isolated RNA was reverse transcribed, so expressed TCRB transcripts were sequenced. Using immunoSEQ multiplex PCR, the repertoire was profiled, and TCRdb retains in-frame clones only, with some absent. Here the sample spans just over 25,000 clones, roughly 45% being singletons. These TCRs are of unknown antigen specificity. Sequencing was carried out using stem cell memory CD4+ T cells from blood. The receptors here all came from a young man with type 1 diabetes.

This clone came up a few times. This chain uses TRBV2 with TRBJ1-1; 11 bases agree with TRBD1. CDR1 SNHLY and CDR2 FYNNEI come from the germline V gene. The V segment lost 6 bases and the J segment 7 bases; nucleotides outside the gene matches: 10. The CDR3 extends over 15 amino acids. The CDR3 DNA reads TGTGCCAGCAGCAAAGGACAGGGGGCCGTCAGTGAAGCTTTCTTT. This codes for CASSKGQGAVSEAFF. The whole variable domain, filled in from reference TRBV2 and TRBJ1-1, reads EPEVTQTPSHQVTQMGQEVILRCVPISNHLYFYWYRQILGQKVEFLVSFYNNEISEKSEIFDDQFSVERPDGSNFTLKIRSTKLEDSAMYFCASSKGQGAVSEAFFGQGTRLTVV.

V is TRBV5-6 and J is TRBJ2-2; no reliable D call. Germline-derived CDR1 and CDR2 are SGHDT and YYEEEE. V lost 0 bases and J lost 2, with 5 bases in between. CDR3 length: 14 amino acids. The CDR3 is CASSLELNTGELFF. CDR3 nucleotide sequence: TGTGCCAGCAGCTTGGAACTAAACACCGGGGAGCTGTTTTTT.

Only one count was recorded for this clone. The rearrangement joins TRBV18 to TRBJ2-1, with 11 bases matching TRBD2. V shed 6 bases, J shed 5 bases, and the junction held 18 bases outside the gene matches. The CDR3 runs to 19 residues. CDR1 is KGHSH, CDR2 LQKENI, per germline. CDR3: CASSTSLIAGGPWNNEQFF. For the CDR3, the DNA is TGTGCCAGCTCGACCTCACTAATAGCGGGGGGGCCTTGGAACAATGAGCAGTTCTTC.

This chain joins TRBV21-1 and TRBJ2-7; no check of the table's D call, TRBD1, against the DNA was made. TRBV21-1 is tagged as a pseudogene. CDR3 length: 15 amino acids. Here the CDR3 reads CASSKFVQGEDEQYF. The DNA of the CDR3 is TGTGCCAGCAGCAAATTCGTACAGGGTGAGGACGAGCAGTACTTC.

This sequence joins TRBV5-4 and TRBJ2-5, with 12 bases lining up with TRBD1. The J call is doubtful: the DNA matches TRBJ2-7 better. CDR1 SGHNT and CDR2 YYREEE come from the germline V gene (reference sequence). This CDR3 spans 13 amino acids. In DNA, the CDR3 is TGTGCCAGCAGGCCGGGACAGGGGGCCGAGCAGTACTTC. It yields the protein CASRPGQGAEQYF.

The J gene is TRBJ1-2, the V gene TRBV2; possibly TRBD1 for D (6 bases). This CDR3 comprises 13 residues. The V and J ends lost 7 bases and 3 bases respectively, with 12 bases between them. Looked up from germline, CDR1 is SNHLY and CDR2 is FYNNEI. As DNA, the CDR3 is TGTGCCAGCATATCCGGGACATACTATGGCTACACCTTC. Translating it yields CASISGTYYGYTF.

The V gene is TRBV2, the J gene TRBJ1-5, with 8 nucleotides matching TRBD1. The junction had 5 bases not matched to a gene; V was cut back by 3 bases and J by 1 base. This CDR3 region has 16 residues. Germline V lookup: CDR1 SNHLY, CDR2 FYNNEI. CDR3 in DNA: TGTGCCAGCAGTGATGGGCAGGGGGCCAGCAATCAGCCCCAGCATTTT. It translates to CASSDGQGASNQPQHF.

CDR3: CASSPWDLGKNIQYF. CDR3 in DNA: TGTGCCAGCAGCCCCTGGGACTTGGGGAAAAACATTCAGTACTTC. The chain carries TRBV7-2 and TRBJ2-4, with D possibly TRBD2 on 6 matching bases. Germline CDR1 SGHTA, CDR2 FQGNSA. The length of the CDR3 is 15 residues. The germline V and J ends were trimmed by 5 bases and 4 bases, with 15 bases remaining between them.

CDR3: CASSPKAGLAGSTDTQYF. CDR3 bases: TGTGCCAGCAGCCCAAAGGCGGGACTAGCGGGTAGCACAGATACGCAGTATTTT. The rearrangement joins TRBV5-4 to TRBJ2-3; 12 nucleotides match TRBD2. Trimming cost V 4 bases and J 0 bases; bases outside gene matches: 9. The CDR3 is 18 amino acids. Germline V gene data show CDR1 as SGHNT and CDR2 as YYREEE (reference sequence).

This clone was observed a handful of times. The chain carries TRBV6-1 and TRBJ1-1; TRBD1 matches 7 bases. Unmatched junction bases numbered 5, after V lost 7 bases and J lost 0 bases. Germline V gene lookup returns CDR1 MNHNS and CDR2 SASEGT. The CDR3 has 14 residues. CDR3 DNA: TGTGCCAGCACGAGGACAGGACTGAACACTGAAGCTTTCTTT. Protein sequence: CASTRTGLNTEAFF.

This clone has just a few counts. Other DNA sequences in this specimen translate into the identical CDR3. This chain uses TRBV7-2 with TRBJ2-5; D uncertain. The CDR3 sequence is 11 residues long. The germline gives CDR1 SGHTA, CDR2 FQGNSA. Trimming cost V 2 bases and J 5 bases, with 3 bases left between them. CDR3 in amino acids: CASSLSETQYF. In DNA form, the CDR3 reads TGTGCCAGCAGCTTAAGCGAGACCCAGTACTTC.

The chain couples TRBV5-6 to TRBJ1-2; 8 bases map to TRBD1. The CDR3 contains 15 residues. V gave up 3 bases and J gave up 3 bases; unmatched junction bases: 7. Germline CDR1 SGHDT, CDR2 YYEEEE. As DNA, the CDR3 is TGTGCCAGCAGCTCATCCACGACAGGGGACTATGGCTACACCTTC. It is translated as CASSSSTTGDYGYTF.

This rearrangement joins TRBV5-1 to TRBJ2-3; perhaps TRBD1 as D (5 bases). Deletions cut 4 bases from V and 2 bases from J, with 14 bases between. Germline V gene sequence: CDR1 SGHRS, CDR2 YFSETQ. This CDR3 comprises 15 residues. This chain's CDR3 is CASSRSPGPTDTQYF. CDR3 coding DNA: TGCGCCAGCAGCCGTTCTCCAGGGCCCACAGATACGCAGTATTTT.

The gene calls are TRBV6-6 and TRBJ1-2, with TRBD1 as a possible D gene (5 bases). The CDR3 is made up of 12 amino acids. Trimming cost V 10 bases and J 8 bases, with 17 bases left between them. Germline V gene lookup returns CDR1 MNHNY and CDR2 SVGAGI (reference sequence). The CDR3: CATREGTQGYTF. CDR3 DNA sequence: TGTGCCACCCGGGAGGGGACCCAGGGCTACACCTTC.

This clone was seen a few times. This chain joins TRBV18 and TRBJ1-5, with D maybe TRBD1 (5 bases). The CDR3 length is 16 residues. V was clipped by 2 bases and J by 0 bases, with 11 bases between them. CDR1 is KGHSH and CDR2 is LQKENI in the germline V gene. The CDR3 protein is CASSPETGASNQPQHF. The CDR3 bases are TGTGCCAGCTCACCAGAAACAGGCGCTAGCAATCAGCCCCAGCATTTT.

The chain couples TRBV5-1 to TRBJ2-2, with 8 bases aligning to TRBD1. Germline assignment: CDR1 SGHRS and CDR2 YFSETQ. CDR3 length: 16 amino acids. Trimming took 1 base from V and 2 from J; bases not matched to a gene: 4. The CDR3 loop is CASSLQGAGNTGELFF. DNA of the CDR3: TGCGCCAGCAGCTTGCAGGGGGCCGGTAACACCGGGGAGCTGTTTTTT.

V and J are TRBV4-1 and TRBJ2-4, with D possibly matching TRBD2 (5 bases). The CDR3 runs to 14 residues. CDR1 and CDR2 (germline): MGHRA, YSYEKL. V was trimmed by 3 bases and J by 6 bases, leaving 12 bases between them. CDR3 nucleotides: TGCGCCAGCAGCCATTCCTCAGAGGGAAACATTCAGTACTTC. Residues: CASSHSSEGNIQYF.

This clone was detected a few times. The chain links TRBV30 to TRBJ1-1, with a weak D call TRBD1 (5 bases). V dropped 1 base and J dropped 5 bases, with 11 bases sitting between them. Germline V gene lookup returns CDR1 GTSNPN and CDR2 SVGIG (reference sequence). The CDR3 is made up of 13 amino acids. CDR3 DNA: TGTGCCTGGAGTGGCAGCAAGGGGACTGAAGCTTTCTTT. This sequence encodes CAWSGSKGTEAFF.

The V gene is TRBV5-1, the J gene TRBJ2-3, with D unclear. Trimming shortened V by 4 bases and J by 0 bases, and 6 bases separated the two germline ends. CDR3 length: 13 residues. CDR1 is SGHRS and CDR2 is YFSETQ in the germline V gene. CDR3 nucleotide sequence: TGCGCCAGCAGCGTAACTAGCACAGATACGCAGTATTTT. This gives the protein CASSVTSTDTQYF.

This clone was counted a few times. For the CDR3, the DNA is TGTGCCAGCAGCTTAGGATCGACAGGGTTGAGCAATCAGCCCCAGCATTTT. It specifies CASSLGSTGLSNQPQHF. The chain links TRBV7-2 to TRBJ1-5; 7 bases map to TRBD1. V lost 1 base and J lost 1; bases outside the gene matches: 7. Germline V gives CDR1 SGHTA, CDR2 FQGNSA. CDR3 length equals 17 residues.

J is TRBJ2-3 and V is TRBV5-4, with 10 bases identical to TRBD2. The germline gives CDR1 SGHNT, CDR2 YYREEE (reference sequence). The CDR3 length is 15 residues. J gave up 2 bases and V 3 bases, and 3 bases lay outside the gene matches. CDR3 sequence reads: CASSWTSGITDTQYF. In DNA form, the CDR3 reads TGTGCCAGCAGCTGGACTAGCGGAATCACAGATACGCAGTATTTT.

By frequency in the sample, this clone is medium-sized. This sequence joins TRBV7-9 and TRBJ2-1; a weak D match, TRBD2 (6 bases). This CDR3 has 13 amino acids. Deletions cut 8 bases from V and 6 bases from J, with 14 bases between. The germline gives CDR1 SEHNR, CDR2 FQNEAQ (reference sequence). CDR3 in amino acids: CASRLGEFNEQFF. The CDR3 DNA follows: TGTGCCAGCCGACTAGGGGAGTTCAATGAGCAGTTCTTC.

In this sample, this clone turned up a few times. This chain uses TRBV6-5 with TRBJ2-6; D not certain. The V end lost 2 bases, the J end lost 1 base, and 9 bases lay between the germline ends. CDR1 is MNHEY, CDR2 SVGAGI, per germline. CDR3 size: 16 residues. The CDR3 region has the DNA TGTGCCAGCAGTTACCGCAGGAATTCTGGGGCCAACGTCCTGACTTTC. Translating gives CASSYRRNSGANVLTF.

The chain has TRBV11-3 and TRBJ1-4; D is uncertain. Trimming removed 1 base from V and 0 bases from J, with 9 bases in between. Germline V lookup: CDR1 SGHNT, CDR2 YENEEA. The CDR3 spans 16 residues. As DNA, the CDR3 is TGTGCCAGCAGCTTAGGAGCCAGCGCAACTAATGAAAAACTGTTTTTT. Its translation is CASSLGASATNEKLFF.

This clone is medium-sized by share. The gene calls are TRBV7-9 and TRBJ2-3, with D possibly being TRBD1 (6 bases). This CDR3 contains 12 residues. With 7 bases removed from V and 6 bases from J, the gap between germline ends came to 11 bases. Per the germline V gene, CDR1 is SEHNR and CDR2 is FQNEAQ (reference sequence). For the CDR3, the DNA is TGTGCCAGCACCCAGGGGTCGGATACGCAGTATTTT. Its translation: CASTQGSDTQYF. Based on the CDR3 plus reference TRBV7-9 and TRBJ2-3, the full variable domain is DTGVSQNPRHKITKRGQNVTFRCDPISEHNRLYWYRQTLGQGPEFLTYFQNEAQLEKSRLLSDRFSAERPKGSFSTLEIQRTEQGDSAMYLCASTQGSDTQYFGPGTRLTVL.

This clone was detected once. The gene calls are TRBV19 and TRBJ1-2; D may be TRBD1 (5 bases). The V gene's germline CDR1 is LNHDA and CDR2 SQIVND (reference sequence). The CDR3 length is 16 residues. V was trimmed by 3 bases and J by 4 bases, leaving 18 bases between them. CDR3 sequence (DNA): TGTGCCAGTAGTATGGGGCCGACAGCCGCGCGCTATGGCTACACCTTC. The encoded protein is CASSMGPTAARYGYTF.

The CDR3 spells CASSTITGTSGYEQYF. CDR3 DNA sequence: TGTGCCAGTAGTACCATAACCGGGACTAGCGGATACGAGCAGTACTTC. V and J are TRBV19 and TRBJ2-5; 11 bases are a match to TRBD2. The DNA matches TRBJ2-7 better at its end, which makes the J call doubtful. The CDR3 extends over 16 amino acids. The V gene's germline CDR1 is LNHDA and CDR2 SQIVND (reference sequence).